A selection of T cell receptor beta chains follows, all from one sample in a study of T cells in localized non-small cell lung cancer. This table comes from immunoSEQ multiplex PCR, and its TCRdb copy is limited to in-frame clones, with some not included. Of 1,900 or so clones in the sample, 15% to 25% were seen once. The specimen was lung tumor tissue, collected before any cancer treatment. These receptors were collected from a man aged 35-69 years with stage I lung adenocarcinoma. Each CDR3 is given with its conserved first and last residue. Each record gives: J gene, D gene, V gene, clone size, CDR3 protein, CDR3 DNA. A D gene is named only where the DNA matches it firmly. Clone size, where shown, is once, few, many, or a class for clones that have expanded.

J: TRBJ1-2
D: TRBD1
V: TRBV29-1
size: -
CDR3: CSVILGTGNPANYGYTF
DNA: TGCAGCGTTATTCTTGGGACAGGGAACCCCGCTAACTATGGCTACACCTTC

J: TRBJ1-4
D: TRBD1
V: TRBV5-1
size: -
CDR3: CASSFGTGGVTTNEKLFF
DNA: TGCGCCAGCAGCTTTGGGACAGGGGGAGTGACAACTAATGAAAAACTGTTTTTT

J: TRBJ2-1
D: TRBD2
V: TRBV14
size: few
CDR3: CASSLGLAGAVDEQFF
DNA: TGTGCCAGCAGCCTAGGACTAGCGGGAGCGGTCGATGAGCAGTTCTTC

J: TRBJ2-1
D: TRBD1
V: TRBV11-3
size: medium-sized
CDR3: CASSSTATGTGVNEQFF
DNA: TGTGCCAGCAGCTCAACCGCTACCGGGACAGGGGTGAATGAGCAGTTCTTC

J: TRBJ1-2
D: TRBD1
V: TRBV11-3
size: few
CDR3: CASSSEARTGAYFYGYTF
DNA: TGTGCCAGCAGCTCGGAGGCCCGGACAGGGGCGTATTTCTATGGCTACACCTTC

J: TRBJ2-3
D: -
V: TRBV19
size: few
CDR3: CASSWTPTDTQYF
DNA: TGTGCCAGTAGTTGGACTCCGACAGATACGCAGTATTTT

J: TRBJ1-3
D: -
V: TRBV11-3
size: medium-sized
CDR3: CASSPSPDGGSGNTIYF
DNA: TGTGCCAGCAGCCCCAGCCCCGACGGTGGCTCTGGAAACACCATATATTTT

J: TRBJ2-7
D: -
V: TRBV6-8
size: few
CDR3: CASSATGTAGVTREQYF
DNA: TGTGCCAGCAGTGCAACCGGGACAGCGGGGGTAACCAGAGAGCAGTACTTC

J: TRBJ1-1
D: -
V: TRBV6-8
size: -
CDR3: CASTDDPGREAFF
DNA: TGTGCCAGCACCGATGATCCGGGTCGTGAAGCTTTCTTT

J: TRBJ1-6
D: TRBD1
V: TRBV28
size: few
CDR3: CASSPTDRDSSPLHF
DNA: TGTGCCAGCAGCCCAACAGACAGGGATAGTTCACCCCTCCACTTT

J: TRBJ2-1
D: -
V: TRBV11-3
size: many
CDR3: CASSIRDSYNEQFF
DNA: TGTGCCAGCAGCATTCGGGACTCCTACAATGAGCAGTTCTTC

J: TRBJ2-3
D: -
V: TRBV6-8
size: few
CDR3: CASTSTTDTQYF
DNA: TGTGCCAGCACCTCAACCACAGATACGCAGTATTTT

J: TRBJ2-1
D: TRBD2
V: TRBV19
size: -
CDR3: CASSITSGAYNEQFF
DNA: TGTGCCAGTAGTATTACTAGCGGGGCGTACAATGAGCAGTTCTTC

J: TRBJ2-3
D: TRBD2
V: TRBV19
size: -
CDR3: CASSPSSGGAGDTQYF
DNA: TGTGCCAGTAGTCCCTCTAGCGGGGGGGCGGGAGATACGCAGTATTTT

J: TRBJ1-6
D: -
V: TRBV6-1
size: medium-sized
CDR3: CASSEADNSPLHF
DNA: TGTGCCAGCAGTGAAGCGGATAATTCACCCCTCCACTTT

J: TRBJ2-7
D: TRBD1
V: TRBV19
size: -
CDR3: CASSETGQGRGNEQYF
DNA: TGTGCCAGTAGTGAAACTGGACAGGGACGGGGGAACGAGCAGTACTTC

J: TRBJ2-1
D: TRBD1
V: TRBV5-1
size: -
CDR3: CASSFGQGGYNEQFF
DNA: TGCGCCAGCAGCTTTGGACAGGGGGGATACAATGAGCAGTTCTTC

J: TRBJ1-1
D: -
V: TRBV5-1
size: -
CDR3: CASSLSRKGVNTEAFF
DNA: TGCGCCAGCAGCTTGTCAAGGAAGGGGGTTAACACTGAAGCTTTCTTT

J: TRBJ1-1
D: -
V: TRBV7-2
size: -
CDR3: CASSLAGRTEAFF
DNA: TGTGCCAGCAGCTTAGCTGGGAGGACTGAAGCTTTCTTT

J: TRBJ1-6
D: -
V: TRBV11-3
size: medium-sized
CDR3: CASSLRGARSPLHF
DNA: TGTGCCAGCAGCTTAAGGGGTGCTCGGTCACCCCTCCACTTT

J: TRBJ2-1
D: TRBD1
V: TRBV11-3
size: few
CDR3: CASSRVGDRDNEQFF
DNA: TGTGCCAGCAGCCGGGTCGGGGACAGGGACAATGAGCAGTTCTTC

J: TRBJ2-2
D: -
V: TRBV9
size: few
CDR3: CASSVRLRANTGELFF
DNA: TGTGCCAGCAGCGTAAGGTTGCGCGCGAACACCGGGGAGCTGTTTTTT

J: TRBJ1-1
D: TRBD1
V: TRBV4-1
size: large
CDR3: CASSQGTGGSTEAFF
DNA: TGCGCCAGCAGCCAAGGCACAGGGGGGTCTACTGAAGCTTTCTTT

J: TRBJ2-4
D: -
V: TRBV7-2
size: few
CDR3: CASSLAGSRATLTLAKNIQYF
DNA: TGTGCCAGCAGCTTAGCTGGTTCTCGGGCTACGCTAACCTTAGCCAAAAACATTCAGTACTTC

J: TRBJ1-1
D: -
V: TRBV14
size: large
CDR3: CASSPWGTEAFF
DNA: TGTGCCAGCAGCCCCTGGGGAACTGAAGCTTTCTTT

J: TRBJ1-1
D: TRBD1
V: TRBV6-8
size: medium-sized
CDR3: CASSYSATGGLNTEAFF
DNA: TGTGCCAGCAGTTACTCGGCGACAGGGGGCCTGAACACTGAAGCTTTCTTT

J: TRBJ2-2
D: -
V: TRBV18
size: -
CDR3: CASSPVSNTGELFF
DNA: TGTGCCAGCTCCCCTGTCTCGAACACCGGGGAGCTGTTTTTT

J: TRBJ2-1
D: TRBD1
V: TRBV11-3
size: -
CDR3: CASSLGPGQGYNEQFF
DNA: TGTGCCAGCAGCTTGGGACCGGGACAGGGGTACAATGAGCAGTTCTTC

J: TRBJ2-7
D: -
V: TRBV7-2
size: medium-sized
CDR3: CASRDTLTYEQYF
DNA: TGTGCCAGCCGGGACACCCTCACCTACGAGCAGTACTTC

J: TRBJ1-1
D: -
V: TRBV6-8
size: medium-sized
CDR3: CASYRPLGGTEAFF
DNA: TGTGCCAGCTATAGGCCCCTAGGGGGAACTGAAGCTTTCTTT

J: TRBJ1-6
D: TRBD1
V: TRBV6-8
size: few
CDR3: CAIRRDRNESPLHF
DNA: TGTGCCATCAGGAGGGACAGGAATGAATCACCCCTCCACTTT

J: TRBJ1-2
D: TRBD1
V: TRBV6-8
size: -
CDR3: CASSYSPRTGVGYTF
DNA: TGTGCCAGCAGTTACTCGCCTCGGACAGGGGTTGGCTACACCTTC

J: TRBJ2-3
D: -
V: TRBV15
size: once
CDR3: CATSSGGRLTDTQYF
DNA: TGTGCCACCAGCTCCGGGGGGCGCCTCACAGATACGCAGTATTTT

J: TRBJ2-7
D: TRBD1
V: TRBV6-8
size: few
CDR3: CASSRRQGTGFPYEQYF
DNA: TGTGCCAGCAGTAGAAGACAGGGGACCGGGTTTCCCTACGAGCAGTACTTC

J: TRBJ2-1
D: TRBD2
V: TRBV28
size: -
CDR3: CASSPSSGRMKNEQFF
DNA: TGTGCCAGCAGTCCTTCTAGCGGGAGAATGAAGAATGAGCAGTTCTTC

J: TRBJ1-3
D: TRBD1
V: TRBV30
size: few
CDR3: CAWAVTGGGSGNTIYF
DNA: TGTGCCTGGGCCGTCACAGGGGGAGGATCTGGAAACACCATATATTTT

J: TRBJ1-4
D: -
V: TRBV6-8
size: -
CDR3: CASSLMGASNEKLFF
DNA: TGTGCCAGCAGTCTAATGGGGGCTTCAAATGAAAAACTGTTTTTT

J: TRBJ1-6
D: -
V: TRBV11-3
size: few
CDR3: CASSLGGHRNSPLHF
DNA: TGTGCCAGCAGCTTAGGGGGACACCGAAATTCACCCCTCCACTTT

J: TRBJ2-1
D: -
V: TRBV11-3
size: many
CDR3: CASSHRHADSSYNEQFF
DNA: TGTGCCAGCAGTCATAGGCACGCTGATAGCTCCTACAATGAGCAGTTCTTC

J: TRBJ2-3
D: TRBD2
V: TRBV6-8
size: -
CDR3: CASSYATSGRADTQYF
DNA: TGTGCCAGCAGTTACGCGACTAGCGGGAGAGCAGATACGCAGTATTTT